The 12 T cell receptor beta chains listed next were all sequenced from one sample in a study of control samples from healthy donors and cancer patients. The table came from immunoSEQ multiplex PCR; TCRdb's copy has only in-frame clones and leaves some out. The table has some 190,000 clones, about nine tenths seen once. The sequenced sample was blood. Receptor source: a young man in good health.

This clone is a singleton in its sample. This sequence joins TRBV5-1 and TRBJ1-2; D is undetermined. This CDR3 is built from 14 residues. Looked up from germline, CDR1 is SGHRS and CDR2 is YFSETQ. The V end lost 0 bases, the J end lost 3 bases, and 9 bases lay between the germline ends. CDR3 coding DNA: TGCGCCAGCAGCTTGGTTCCTGGGGACTATGGCTACACCTTC. It yields the protein CASSLVPGDYGYTF.

The rearrangement links TRBV10-3 to TRBJ2-7; D possibly corresponds to TRBD1 (5 bases). The CDR3 is 14 amino acids. Trimming stripped 4 bases from V and 1 base from J, with 11 bases between. Per germline, CDR1 ENHRY and CDR2 SYGVKD. CDR3 coding DNA: TGTGCCATCAGTGGCGGCAGGGCTTCCTACGAGCAGTACTTC. Its protein is CAISGGRASYEQYF.

V is TRBV6-5 and J is TRBJ1-1, with D unclear. Germline assignment: CDR1 MNHEY and CDR2 SVGAGI. V lost 7 bases, J lost 6 bases, and 21 bases lay in between. This CDR3 has 15 amino acids. Here the CDR3 DNA reads TGTGCCAGCATCCTTCCCTCGAGGAGGCTGGCTGAAGCTTTCTTT. This translates into CASILPSRRLAEAFF.

J is TRBJ1-2 and V is TRBV5-1; 7 bases line up with TRBD1. V was clipped by 2 bases and J by 5 bases; unmatched bases: 6. CDR3 size: 14 residues. Germline values: CDR1 SGHRS, CDR2 YFSETQ. CDR3 amino acids: CASSFAGTAYGYTF. In DNA, the CDR3 is TGCGCCAGCAGCTTCGCCGGGACAGCTTATGGCTACACCTTC.

The genes are TRBV27 and TRBJ1-6; perhaps TRBD1 as D (6 bases). CDR1 MNHEY and CDR2 SMNVEV come from the germline V gene (reference sequence). V lost 2 bases to trimming and J lost 11 bases, with 13 bases between them. This CDR3 has 14 residues. The CDR3 spells CASSLKLGGPPLHF. As DNA, the CDR3 is TGTGCCAGCAGTTTAAAGTTAGGGGGTCCACCCCTCCACTTT.

The chain links TRBV6-6 to TRBJ1-2; TRBD1 aligns across 9 bases. Trimming removed 0 bases from V and 0 bases from J; junction bases left unmatched: 2. The germline V gene has CDR1 MNHNY and CDR2 SVGAGI (reference sequence). This CDR3 is 16 amino acids long. CDR3 DNA sequence: TGTGCCAGCAGTTACTCGGACAGGGGCACTAACTATGGCTACACCTTC. It codes for CASSYSDRGTNYGYTF.

This clone was counted a few times. The chain carries TRBV2 and TRBJ1-5, with D unclear. Germline lookup yields CDR1 SNHLY and CDR2 FYNNEI. The CDR3 sequence is 13 residues long. V was pared by 9 bases and J by 7 bases, with 16 bases between. CDR3 bases: TGTGCCAGTAAAATCGGGAGGGAACAGCCCCAGCATTTT. Translation: CASKIGREQPQHF.

The V call is TRBV3-1 (or the pseudogene TRBV3-2), the J call TRBJ1-5; 7 bases map to TRBD1. The trim removed 4 bases at V and 1 base at J, leaving 10 bases unmatched. CDR3 size: 17 residues. Germline V gene sequence: CDR1 LGHDT, CDR2 YNNKEL (reference sequence). The CDR3: CASSLTQGGFSNQPQHF. The CDR3 DNA reads as TGTGCCAGCAGCCTGACCCAGGGGGGATTCAGCAATCAGCCCCAGCATTTT.

The chain carries TRBV11-2 and TRBJ2-5; weak D call: TRBD2 (5 bases). Germline values: CDR1 SGHAT, CDR2 FQNNGV. V was shortened by 5 bases and J by 7 bases, with 14 bases between the two germline ends. This CDR3 is 13 amino acids long. CDR3 sequence: CASSRAGRGTQYF. CDR3 nucleotides: TGTGCCAGCAGCCGGGCGGGCAGAGGGACCCAGTACTTC.

The chain combines TRBV7-9 with TRBJ2-6, with D hard to call. V was trimmed by 4 bases and J by 0 bases, leaving 7 bases between them. CDR1 is SEHNR, CDR2 FQNEAQ, per germline (reference sequence). This CDR3 is built from 15 residues. CDR3 sequence (DNA): TGTGCCAGCAGCTCCGGGTTCTCTGGGGCCAACGTCCTGACTTTC. Translation: CASSSGFSGANVLTF.

V usage is TRBV12-3 or TRBV12-4 and J usage is TRBJ1-2; unclear D gene. This CDR3 spans 13 amino acids. V lost 3 bases to trimming and J lost 7 bases, with 12 bases between them. The chain's CDR3 is CASSFKTTFGYTF. In nucleotides, the CDR3 is TGTGCCAGCAGTTTCAAGACCACGTTTGGCTACACCTTC.

The rearrangement joins TRBV6-4 to TRBJ2-1, with TRBD2 matching over 7 bases. Germline CDR1 is MRHNA and CDR2 is SNTAGT. There are 15 residues in the CDR3. V lost 3 bases, J lost 3 bases, and 5 bases stayed unmatched. CDR3 sequence: CASSEGGGGYNEQFF. CDR3 in DNA: TGTGCCAGCAGTGAAGGCGGGGGAGGCTACAATGAGCAGTTCTTC.